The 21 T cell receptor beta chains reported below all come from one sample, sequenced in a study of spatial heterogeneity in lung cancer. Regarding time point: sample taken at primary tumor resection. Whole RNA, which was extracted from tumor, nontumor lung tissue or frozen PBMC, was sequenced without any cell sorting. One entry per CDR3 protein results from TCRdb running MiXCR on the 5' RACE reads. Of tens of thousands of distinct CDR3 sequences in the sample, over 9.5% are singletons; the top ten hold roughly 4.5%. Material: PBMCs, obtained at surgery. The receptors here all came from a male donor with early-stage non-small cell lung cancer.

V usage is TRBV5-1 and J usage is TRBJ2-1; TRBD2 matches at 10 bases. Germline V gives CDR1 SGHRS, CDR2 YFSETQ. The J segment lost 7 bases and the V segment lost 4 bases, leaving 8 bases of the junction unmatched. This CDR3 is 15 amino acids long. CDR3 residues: CASSPWTSGNNEQFF. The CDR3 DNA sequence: TGCGCCAGCAGCCCGTGGACTAGCGGAAATAATGAGCAGTTCTTC. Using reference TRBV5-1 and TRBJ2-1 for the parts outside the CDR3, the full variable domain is KAGVTQTPRYLIKTRGQQVTLSCSPISGHRSVSWYQQTPGQGLQFLFEYFSETQRNKGNFPGRFSGRQFSNSRSEMNVSTLELGDSALYLCASSPWTSGNNEQFFGPGTRLTVL.

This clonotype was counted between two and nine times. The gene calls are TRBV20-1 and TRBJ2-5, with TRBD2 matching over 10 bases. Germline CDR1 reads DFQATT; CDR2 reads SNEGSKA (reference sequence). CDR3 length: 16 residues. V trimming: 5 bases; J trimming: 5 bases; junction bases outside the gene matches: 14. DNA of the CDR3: TGCAGTGCTGGACCTGCCCTAGCGGGGGCCAGGGAGACCCAGTACTTC. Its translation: CSAGPALAGARETQYF.

The DNA for the CDR3 is TGTGCCAGCATGGGACAGGGGCAGGGTGAGCAGTTCTTC. It is translated as CASMGQGQGEQFF. The rearrangement links TRBV2 to TRBJ2-1; 10 nucleotides match TRBD1. CDR1 and CDR2 (germline): SNHLY, FYNNEI. The CDR3 length is 13 residues. With 7 bases clipped from V and 9 bases from J, the junction kept 6 bases outside the gene matches. The full variable domain, rest sourced from reference TRBV2 and TRBJ2-1, is EPEVTQTPSHQVTQMGQEVILRCVPISNHLYFYWYRQILGQKVEFLVSFYNNEISEKSEIFDDQFSVERPDGSNFTLKIRSTKLEDSAMYFCASMGQGQGEQFFGPGTRLTVL.

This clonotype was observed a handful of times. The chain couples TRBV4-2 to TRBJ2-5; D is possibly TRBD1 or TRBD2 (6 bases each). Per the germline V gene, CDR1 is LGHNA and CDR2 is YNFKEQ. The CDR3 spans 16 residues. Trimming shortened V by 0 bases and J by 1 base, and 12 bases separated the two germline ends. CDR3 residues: CASSQDGGDTQETQYF. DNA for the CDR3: TGTGCCAGCAGCCAAGATGGAGGGGACACCCAAGAGACCCAGTACTTC.

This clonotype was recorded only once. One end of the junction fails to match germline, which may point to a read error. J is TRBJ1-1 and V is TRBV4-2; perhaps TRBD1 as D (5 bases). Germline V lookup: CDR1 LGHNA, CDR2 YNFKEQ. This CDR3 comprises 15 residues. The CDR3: CTSSQDSRGRTEAFF. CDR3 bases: TGTACCAGCAGCCAAGATTCCCGGGGGAGGACTGAAGCTTTCTTT.

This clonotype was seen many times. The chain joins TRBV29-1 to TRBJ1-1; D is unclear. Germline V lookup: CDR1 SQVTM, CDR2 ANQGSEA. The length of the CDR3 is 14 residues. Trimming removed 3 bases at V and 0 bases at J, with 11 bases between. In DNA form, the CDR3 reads TGCAGCGTTGACCCCATCTCGGTGAACACTGAAGCTTTCTTT. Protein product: CSVDPISVNTEAFF. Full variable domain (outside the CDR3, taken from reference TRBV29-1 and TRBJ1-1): SAVISQKPSRDICQRGTSLTIQCQVDSQVTMMFWYRQQPGQSLTLIATANQGSEATYESGFVIDKFPISRPNLTFSTLTVSNMSPEDSSIYLCSVDPISVNTEAFFGQGTRLTVV.

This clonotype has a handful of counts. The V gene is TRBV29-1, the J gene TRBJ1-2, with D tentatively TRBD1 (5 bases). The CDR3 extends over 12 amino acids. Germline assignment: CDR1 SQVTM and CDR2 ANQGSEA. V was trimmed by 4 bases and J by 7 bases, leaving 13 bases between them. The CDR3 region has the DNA TGCAGCGTTGCCGACAGTTGGGGTGGCTACACCTTC. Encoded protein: CSVADSWGGYTF.

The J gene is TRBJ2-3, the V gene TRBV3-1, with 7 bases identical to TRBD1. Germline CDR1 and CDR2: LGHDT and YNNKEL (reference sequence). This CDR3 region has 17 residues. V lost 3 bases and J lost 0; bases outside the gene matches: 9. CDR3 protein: CASSQPTGISSTDTQYF. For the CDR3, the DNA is TGTGCCAGCAGCCAGCCGACAGGGATTTCTAGCACAGATACGCAGTATTTT.

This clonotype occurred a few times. The CDR3 region has the DNA TGTGCCAGCAGCTTAATGTCGGGGGTGGAGACCCAGTACTTC. Translating it yields CASSLMSGVETQYF. This sequence joins TRBV7-2 and TRBJ2-5, with D tentatively TRBD2 (6 bases). Germline-derived CDR1 and CDR2 are SGHTA and FQGNSA. Trimming shortened V by 2 bases and J by 5 bases, and 12 bases separated the two germline ends. The CDR3 extends over 14 amino acids.

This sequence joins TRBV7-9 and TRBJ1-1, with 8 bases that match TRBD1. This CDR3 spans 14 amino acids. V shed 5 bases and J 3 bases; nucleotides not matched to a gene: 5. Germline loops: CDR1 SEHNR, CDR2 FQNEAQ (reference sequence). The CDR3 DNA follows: TGTGCCAGCAGCGAAACAGGGGGACACACTGAAGCTTTCTTT. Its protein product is CASSETGGHTEAFF. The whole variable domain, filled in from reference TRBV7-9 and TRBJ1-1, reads DTGVSQNPRHKITKRGQNVTFRCDPISEHNRLYWYRQTLGQGPEFLTYFQNEAQLEKSRLLSDRFSAERPKGSFSTLEIQRTEQGDSAMYLCASSETGGHTEAFFGQGTRLTVV.

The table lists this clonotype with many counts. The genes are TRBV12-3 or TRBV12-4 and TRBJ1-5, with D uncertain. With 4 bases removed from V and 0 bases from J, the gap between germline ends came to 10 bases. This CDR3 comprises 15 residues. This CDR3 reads CASSSTGVSNQPQHF. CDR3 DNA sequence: TGTGCCAGCAGTTCAACCGGGGTTAGCAATCAGCCCCAGCATTTT.

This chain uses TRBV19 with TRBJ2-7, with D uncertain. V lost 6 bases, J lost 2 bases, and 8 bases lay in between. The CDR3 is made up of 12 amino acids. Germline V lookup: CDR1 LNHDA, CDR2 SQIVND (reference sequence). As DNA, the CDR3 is TGTGCCAGTAGGGCCCCGACCTACGAGCAGTACTTC. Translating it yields CASRAPTYEQYF.

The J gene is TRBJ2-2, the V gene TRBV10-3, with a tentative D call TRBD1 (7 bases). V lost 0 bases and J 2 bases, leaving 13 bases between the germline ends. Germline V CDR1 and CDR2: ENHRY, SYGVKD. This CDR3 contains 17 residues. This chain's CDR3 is CAISESRRGQNTGELFF. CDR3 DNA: TGTGCCATCAGTGAGTCGCGGAGGGGGCAAAACACCGGGGAGCTGTTTTTT.

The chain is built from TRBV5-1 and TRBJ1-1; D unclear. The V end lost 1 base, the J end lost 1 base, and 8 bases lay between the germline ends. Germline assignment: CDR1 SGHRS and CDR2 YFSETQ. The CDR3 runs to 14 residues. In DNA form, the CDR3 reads TGCGCCAGCAGCTTGCCGGCGGGGAACACTGAAGCTTTCTTT. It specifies CASSLPAGNTEAFF.

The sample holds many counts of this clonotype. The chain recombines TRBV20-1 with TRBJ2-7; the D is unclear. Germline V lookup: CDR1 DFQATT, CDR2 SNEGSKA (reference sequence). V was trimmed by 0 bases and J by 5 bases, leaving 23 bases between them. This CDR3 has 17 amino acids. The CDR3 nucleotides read TGCAGTGCTAGAGAGATTACGCCTCGAAGGGCGGCCCACGAGCAGTACTTC. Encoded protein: CSAREITPRRAAHEQYF.

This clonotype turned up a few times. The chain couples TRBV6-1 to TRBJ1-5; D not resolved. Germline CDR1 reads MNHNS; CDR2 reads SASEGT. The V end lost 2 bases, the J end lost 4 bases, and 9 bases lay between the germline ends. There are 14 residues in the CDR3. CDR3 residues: CASSELGMNQPQHF. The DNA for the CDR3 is TGTGCCAGCAGTGAACTGGGAATGAATCAGCCCCAGCATTTT.

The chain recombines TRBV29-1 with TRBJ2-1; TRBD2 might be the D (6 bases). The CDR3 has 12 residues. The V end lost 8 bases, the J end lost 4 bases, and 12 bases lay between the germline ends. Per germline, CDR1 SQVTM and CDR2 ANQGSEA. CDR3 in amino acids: CSTRDLYNEQFF. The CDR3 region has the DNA TGCAGCACCCGGGACTTGTACAATGAGCAGTTCTTC.

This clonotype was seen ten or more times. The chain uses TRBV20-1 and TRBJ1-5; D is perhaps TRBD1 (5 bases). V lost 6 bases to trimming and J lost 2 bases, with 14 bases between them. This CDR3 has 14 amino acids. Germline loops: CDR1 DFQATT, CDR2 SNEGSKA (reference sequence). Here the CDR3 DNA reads TGCAGTGCCCCCTCCCAGGGTGGCAATCAGCCCCAGCATTTT. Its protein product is CSAPSQGGNQPQHF.

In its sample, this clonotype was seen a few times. The CDR3 DNA is TGTGCCAGCAGCCAGCCAGGGGTCATGAACACTGAAGCTTTCTTT. Translated: CASSQPGVMNTEAFF. The chain carries TRBV3-1 and TRBJ1-1; the D gene is possibly TRBD1 (6 bases). V lost 3 bases, J lost 0 bases, and 11 bases lay in between. This CDR3 contains 15 residues. CDR1 and CDR2 (germline): LGHDT, YNNKEL (reference sequence).

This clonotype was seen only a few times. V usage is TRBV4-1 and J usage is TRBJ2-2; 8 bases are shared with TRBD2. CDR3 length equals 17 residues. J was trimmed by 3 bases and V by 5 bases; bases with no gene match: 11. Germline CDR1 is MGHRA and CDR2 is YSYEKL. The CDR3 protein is CASSFGRAGGDTGELFF. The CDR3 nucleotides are TGCGCCAGCAGCTTCGGGAGGGCGGGAGGAGACACCGGGGAGCTGTTTTTT.

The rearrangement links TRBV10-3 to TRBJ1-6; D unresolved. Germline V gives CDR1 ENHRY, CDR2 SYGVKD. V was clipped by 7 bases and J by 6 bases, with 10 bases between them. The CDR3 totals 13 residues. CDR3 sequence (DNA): TGTGCCATCATGGCACGGCTTAATTCACCCCTCCACTTT. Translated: CAIMARLNSPLHF.